The T cell receptor beta chain described here comes from a study of shared clonotypes between healthy human individuals. Study in general: In total, the donors were two women and a few men aged 18 to 49. General study results and limits: Clonotype sharing across donors was expected to vary with sequencing depth.

Over several immunoSEQ plates, each subset's genomic DNA was distributed in even portions. The sequenced material, unsorted PBMC DNA, was run on ten immunoSEQ deep assay plates. Measured with immunoSEQ multiplex PCR; TCRdb has only the in-frame clones, and not every one. The sample includes about half a million clones, about 76% of them seen just once. The table lists this clone with a few counts. Its specificity is unknown. Other DNA sequences within the sample encode an identical CDR3. Germline loops: CDR1 SGHTA, CDR2 FQGTGA. The CDR3 is 14 residues long. Trimming left V 0 bases short and J 1 base short, with 3 bases between.

The TCR was taken from a woman between 40 and 55 years old in good health. Some clones in this sample may be carry-over from other donors' samples. The material sequenced was PBMCs. V gene TRBV7-3 combines with J gene TRBJ2-2; D unresolved. The CDR3 region has the DNA TGTGCCAGCAGCTTAACACGGAACACCGGGGAGCTGTTTTTT. This gives the protein CASSLTRNTGELFF.